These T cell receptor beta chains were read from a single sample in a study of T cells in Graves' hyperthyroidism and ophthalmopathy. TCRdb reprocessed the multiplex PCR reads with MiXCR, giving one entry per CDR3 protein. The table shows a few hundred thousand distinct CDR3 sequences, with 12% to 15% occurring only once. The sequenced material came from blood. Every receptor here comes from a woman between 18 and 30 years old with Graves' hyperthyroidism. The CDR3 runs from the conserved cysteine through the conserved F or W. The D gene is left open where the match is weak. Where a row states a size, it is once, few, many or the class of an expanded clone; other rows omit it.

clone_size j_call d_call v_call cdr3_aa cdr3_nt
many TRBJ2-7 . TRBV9 CASSPRTRGEQYF TGTGCCAGCAGCCCTAGGACCCGAGGGGAGCAGTACTTC
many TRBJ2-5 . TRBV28 CASSLEGRIETQYF TGTGCCAGCAGTTTAGAGGGGAGGATAGAGACCCAGTACTTC
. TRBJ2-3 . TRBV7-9 CASTTALLTDTQYF TGTGCCAGCACAACAGCACTCCTCACAGATACGCAGTATTTT
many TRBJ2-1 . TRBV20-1 CSARGLAINEQFF TGCAGTGCTAGAGGGCTAGCGATTAATGAGCAGTTCTTC
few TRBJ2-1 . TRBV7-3 CASSLMDGSPEQFF TGTGCCAGCAGCTTAATGGACGGGAGCCCTGAGCAGTTCTTC
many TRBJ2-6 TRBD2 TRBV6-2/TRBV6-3 CASRTGRRYSGANVLTF TGTGCCAGTCGCACCGGGAGGCGATACTCTGGGGCCAACGTCCTGACTTTC
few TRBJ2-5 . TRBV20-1 CSARSSQGDQETQYF TGCAGTGCTAGGTCCTCACAGGGCGACCAAGAGACCCAGTACTTC
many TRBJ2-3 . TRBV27 CASSSLRSTDTQYF TGTGCCAGCAGTTCCCTACGAAGCACAGATACGCAGTATTTT
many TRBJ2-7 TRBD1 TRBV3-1 CASSRTGGLYEQYF TGTGCCAGCAGCAGGACAGGGGGCCTCTACGAGCAGTACTTC
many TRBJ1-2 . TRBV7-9 CASSSSSGNGYTF TGTGCCAGCAGCTCAAGTTCTGGGAATGGCTACACCTTC
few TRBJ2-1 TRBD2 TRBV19 CASRASVAGAYNEQFF TGTGCCAGTAGGGCTTCAGTAGCGGGAGCCTACAATGAGCAGTTCTTC
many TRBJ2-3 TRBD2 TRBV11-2 CASSLELAGGTDTQYF TGTGCCAGCAGCTTAGAGCTAGCGGGAGGCACAGATACGCAGTATTTT
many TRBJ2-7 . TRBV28 CASSLSLAPSYEQYF TGTGCCAGCAGTTTAAGTCTGGCGCCCTCCTACGAGCAGTACTTC
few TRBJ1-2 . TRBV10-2 CASSENKDYGYTF TGCGCCAGCAGTGAAAATAAGGACTATGGCTACACCTTC
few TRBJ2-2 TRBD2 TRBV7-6 CASSFSGTSTGELFF TGTGCCAGCAGCTTTAGCGGGACAAGTACCGGGGAGCTGTTTTTT
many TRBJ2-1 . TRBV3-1 CASSLSRGTDNEQFF TGTGCCAGCAGCTTAAGCCGTGGGACCGACAATGAGCAGTTCTTC
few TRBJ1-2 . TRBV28 CASSRPGGSNYGYTF TGTGCCAGCAGCCGCCCCGGGGGATCCAACTATGGCTACACCTTC
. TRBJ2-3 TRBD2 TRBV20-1 CSARDPRTSVNTDTQYF TGCAGTGCTAGAGATCCGCGGACTAGCGTGAACACAGATACGCAGTATTTT